The clone carrying this T cell receptor beta chain is judged medium-sized (0.01 to 0.1%). Antigen unknown. The sample is drawn from a study of T cell clonality in common variable immunodeficiency. The study, taken as a whole, reports: CVID subjects had higher TCRbeta clonality than healthy controls, most marked in about a third. Patient heterogeneity in the CVID cohort limited correlations between repertoire features and clinical complications. In common variable immunodeficiency, TCR beta chains reportedly carried fewer deletions and N-nucleotide insertions.

Only in-frame clones appear in the TCRdb table, and some are missing; sequencing was by immunoSEQ multiplex PCR. Listed here are 15,000 to 20,000 clones without any singletons, the top ten holding 6% to 7%. Most patients and controls had Caucasian heritage. Blood samples were heparinized, 5 to 8 ml per donor. Sequencing used peripheral blood mononuclear cells. This receptor was taken from a human donor with common variable immunodeficiency.

The chain's CDR3 is CASSFSGGNGYTF. The covered CDR3 bases are TGTGCCAGCAGTTTTAGCGGGGGGAACGGC. The V call is TRBV28, the J call TRBJ1-2, with a tentative D call TRBD1 (5 bases). With the read ending 3 residues before the CDR3 end, the germline J gene is used to fill in that end. CDR3 length: 13 residues. Germline V CDR1 and CDR2: MDHEN, SYDVKM.